The 19 T cell receptor beta chains in this list originate from one sample, sequenced in a study of blood T cell repertoires in COVID-19. The protocol was immunoSEQ multiplex PCR, while the TCRdb copy is restricted to in-frame clones and leaves out a portion. The sample records 310,000 or so clones, 87% being singletons. Sample: PBMCs or T cells enriched from blood (not recorded which). These receptors were obtained from a woman in her thirties or forties who had recovered from COVID-19.

Only one count was recorded for this clone. The genes are TRBV30 and TRBJ2-1; a weak D match, TRBD2 (5 bases). The germline V gene encodes CDR1 GTSNPN and CDR2 SVGIG (reference sequence). V dropped 4 bases and J dropped 7 bases, with 17 bases sitting between them. This CDR3 region has 14 residues. This CDR3 is CAWNRGPLRNEQFF. DNA for the CDR3: TGTGCCTGGAATAGAGGGCCCCTTCGGAATGAGCAGTTCTTC.

The chain couples TRBV5-1 to TRBJ1-1; 8 positions match TRBD1. The CDR3 loop spans 15 amino acids. With 5 bases clipped from V and 0 bases from J, the junction kept 6 bases outside the gene matches. Looked up from germline, CDR1 is SGHRS and CDR2 is YFSETQ. CDR3 bases: TGCGCCAGCAGTCAATCCAGGGGGCTGAACACTGAAGCTTTCTTT. Translating gives CASSQSRGLNTEAFF. Together with reference TRBV5-1 and TRBJ1-1, the CDR3 gives the full variable domain: KAGVTQTPRYLIKTRGQQVTLSCSPISGHRSVSWYQQTPGQGLQFLFEYFSETQRNKGNFPGRFSGRQFSNSRSEMNVSTLELGDSALYLCASSQSRGLNTEAFFGQGTRLTVV.

The rearrangement uses TRBV6-1 and TRBJ2-4; D is uncertain. V lost 1 base and J lost 4, with 8 bases in between. The CDR3 consists of 14 residues. CDR1 is MNHNS and CDR2 is SASEGT in the germline V gene. The CDR3 protein is CASSEGVEKNIQYF. CDR3 bases: TGTGCCAGCAGTGAAGGTGTAGAAAAAAACATTCAGTACTTC.

The gene calls are TRBV6-4 and TRBJ2-1, with TRBD2 identical over 9 bases. J was trimmed by 9 bases and V by 4 bases; bases with no gene match: 10. Germline V CDR1 and CDR2: MRHNA, SNTAGT. The CDR3 is 15 amino acids. The CDR3 DNA is TGTGCCAGCAGTGTAGTTCTAGCGGGAATAGGTGAGCAGTTCTTC. Its translation: CASSVVLAGIGEQFF.

This chain joins TRBV10-3 and TRBJ2-3; D uncertain. Trimming pared 4 bases from V and 1 base from J, leaving 6 bases between. CDR1 is ENHRY, CDR2 SYGVKD, per germline. The CDR3 has 13 amino acids. The CDR3 DNA sequence: TGTGCCATCAGTGGTGAGCGCACAGATACGCAGTATTTT. Translation: CAISGERTDTQYF.

The sample holds many counts of this clone. V and J are TRBV3-1 (or the pseudogene TRBV3-2) and TRBJ1-2; D is possibly TRBD1 (5 bases). This CDR3 has 15 amino acids. The ends were cut back, 0 bases at V and 5 bases at J, with 13 bases in the middle. Germline V gene data show CDR1 as LGHDT and CDR2 as YNNKEL (reference sequence). CDR3 residues: CASSQDFRTQYGYTF. CDR3 nucleotides: TGTGCCAGCAGCCAAGACTTTCGGACACAGTATGGCTACACCTTC.

The gene calls are TRBV5-5 and TRBJ1-4; 7 bases fit TRBD1. Per germline, CDR1 SGHKS and CDR2 YYEKEE (reference sequence). Germline trimming cut 3 bases from V and 0 bases from J; bases unmatched to any gene: 8. The CDR3 totals 17 residues. The CDR3 sequence is CASSYRDSFATNEKLFF. In DNA form, the CDR3 reads TGTGCCAGCAGCTACCGGGACAGTTTTGCAACTAATGAAAAACTGTTTTTT. The full variable domain, completed using reference TRBV5-5 and TRBJ1-4, is DAGVTQSPTHLIKTRGQQVTLRCSPISGHKSVSWYQQVLGQGPQFIFQYYEKEERGRGNFPDRFSARQFPNYSSELNVNALLLGDSALYLCASSYRDSFATNEKLFFGSGTQLSVL.

This clone has only a few counts. This chain connects TRBV15 to TRBJ2-1; a possible D gene is TRBD2 (6 bases). Trimming stripped 1 base from V and 6 bases from J, with 16 bases between. The CDR3 is 16 amino acids. Germline V gene sequence: CDR1 LNHNV, CDR2 YYDKDF (reference sequence). CDR3 sequence reads: CATSRVGPTGSNEQFF. In DNA form, the CDR3 reads TGTGCCACCAGCAGAGTGGGGCCCACCGGGAGCAATGAGCAGTTCTTC.

A single count supports this clone. The chain uses TRBV19 and TRBJ2-5; 10 nucleotides line up with TRBD1. V gave up 5 bases and J gave up 4 bases; unmatched junction bases: 1. There are 13 residues in the CDR3. The germline CDR1 and CDR2 sequences are LNHDA and SQIVND (reference sequence). CDR3 sequence reads: CASSRDRGETQYF. CDR3 coding DNA: TGTGCCAGTAGTCGGGACAGGGGAGAGACCCAGTACTTC.

V gene TRBV3-1 (or the pseudogene TRBV3-2) combines with J gene TRBJ1-4, with 9 bases matching TRBD1. This CDR3 is built from 18 residues. V was clipped by 0 bases and J by 7 bases; unmatched bases: 12. Germline V gene lookup returns CDR1 LGHDT and CDR2 YNNKEL (reference sequence). The CDR3 here is CASSQDPPWDRASEKLFF. The DNA for the CDR3 is TGTGCCAGCAGCCAAGATCCTCCGTGGGACAGGGCTTCTGAAAAACTGTTTTTT.

The V call is TRBV30, the J call TRBJ2-5; D gene uncertain. This CDR3 is built from 11 residues. CDR1 is GTSNPN, CDR2 SVGIG, per germline (reference sequence). Deletions cut 0 bases from V and 8 bases from J, with 7 bases between. The CDR3 loop is CAWSVGVTQYF. CDR3 in DNA: TGTGCCTGGAGTGTAGGAGTCACCCAGTACTTC.

The chain recombines TRBV20-1 with TRBJ2-1; tentatively, D is TRBD2 (5 bases). Germline V gene data show CDR1 as DFQATT and CDR2 as SNEGSKA (reference sequence). Trimming took 7 bases from V and 3 from J, leaving 7 bases between them. The CDR3 is made up of 11 amino acids. The CDR3 coding sequence is TGCAGTGGTAGCGTCTACAATGAGCAGTTCTTC. It codes for CSGSVYNEQFF.

The chain links TRBV28 to TRBJ1-2, with 7 bases matching TRBD1. Trimming removed 6 bases from V and 3 bases from J; junction bases left unmatched: 7. This CDR3 is 14 amino acids long. Germline V gives CDR1 MDHEN, CDR2 SYDVKM. The DNA for the CDR3 is TGTGCCAGCAGGCCACAGGGGTTCGACTATGGCTACACCTTC. It codes for CASRPQGFDYGYTF.

The V gene is TRBV29-1, the J gene TRBJ2-2; D gene unclear. Trimming removed 4 bases at V and 6 bases at J, with 9 bases between. Germline loops: CDR1 SQVTM, CDR2 ANQGSEA. The CDR3 is made up of 12 amino acids. CDR3 protein: CSVGQQPGELFF. CDR3 coding DNA: TGCAGCGTTGGGCAACAGCCCGGGGAGCTGTTTTTT.

The V and J genes are TRBV19 and TRBJ1-4, with D tentatively TRBD1 (6 bases). Looked up from germline, CDR1 is LNHDA and CDR2 is SQIVND (reference sequence). The V and J ends lost 3 bases and 8 bases respectively, with 16 bases between them. The CDR3 contains 15 residues. CDR3 sequence reads: CASSMYGQGKEKLFF. CDR3 DNA: TGTGCCAGTAGTATGTACGGCCAGGGGAAAGAAAAACTGTTTTTT. The whole variable domain, filled in from reference TRBV19 and TRBJ1-4, reads DGGITQSPKYLFRKEGQNVTLSCEQNLNHDAMYWYRQDPGQGLRLIYYSQIVNDFQKGDIAEGYSVSREKKESFPLTVTSAQKNPTAFYLCASSMYGQGKEKLFFGSGTQLSVL.

The J gene is TRBJ1-5, the V gene TRBV27, with D perhaps matching TRBD1 (6 bases). Trimming removed 5 bases at V and 6 bases at J, with 14 bases between. Germline CDR1 and CDR2: MNHEY and SMNVEV (reference sequence). This CDR3 is 14 amino acids long. In DNA form, the CDR3 reads TGTGCCAGCAGTCGAAGGGAAGGGGGTCAGCCCCAGCATTTT. It translates to CASSRREGGQPQHF.

The chain uses TRBV18 and TRBJ1-1; TRBD1 is a possible D gene (5 bases). Per the germline V gene, CDR1 is KGHSH and CDR2 is LQKENI. This CDR3 is built from 15 residues. V was trimmed by 5 bases and J by 0 bases, leaving 13 bases between them. DNA of the CDR3: TGTGCCAGCTCATCTCAGACAGAAATGAACACTGAAGCTTTCTTT. Its protein product is CASSSQTEMNTEAFF.

The chain links TRBV14 to TRBJ2-1, with 9 bases aligning to TRBD2. This CDR3 comprises 15 residues. Unmatched junction bases numbered 9, after V lost 2 bases and J lost 10 bases. The germline gives CDR1 SGHDN, CDR2 FVKESK. The CDR3 DNA follows: TGTGCCAGCAGCCAAAGGCGGGAGGGCCGCGGGGAGCAGTTCTTC. This encodes CASSQRREGRGEQFF.

J is TRBJ2-7 and V is TRBV7-2; 7 positions agree with TRBD2. Looked up from germline, CDR1 is SGHTA and CDR2 is FQGNSA. Trimming cost V 0 bases and J 2 bases; bases outside gene matches: 10. CDR3 length equals 17 residues. The CDR3 DNA sequence: TGTGCCAGCAGCTTAGCCCTGGTGGGTAGCGGGCCCTACGAGCAGTACTTC. It codes for CASSLALVGSGPYEQYF.